These T cell receptor beta chains were read from a single sample in a study of T cells in Graves' hyperthyroidism and ophthalmopathy. In TCRdb, the multiplex PCR reads were re-called with MiXCR into one record per CDR3 protein. The repertoire holds 730,000 or so distinct CDR3 sequences, with roughly a sixth as singletons. The sequenced sample consisted of blood. The origin of the receptors is a woman between 45 and 60 years old with Graves' hyperthyroidism that later progressed to Graves' ophthalmopathy. CDR3s include the opening cysteine and the closing phenylalanine or tryptophan. D genes are given only for firm matches. Size is omitted from some rows. Given values are once, few, many or a class for expanded clones.

d_gene: .
abundance: .
j_gene: TRBJ2-2
v_gene: TRBV19
CDR3nt: TGTGCCAGTAGTATGGGGACCGCTAACACCGGGGAGCTGTTTTTT
CDR3aa: CASSMGTANTGELFF

d_gene: .
abundance: many
j_gene: TRBJ1-1
v_gene: TRBV11-2
CDR3nt: TGTGCCAGTGCCATGAACACTGAAGCTTTCTTT
CDR3aa: CASAMNTEAFF

d_gene: .
abundance: .
j_gene: TRBJ2-3
v_gene: TRBV18
CDR3nt: TGTGCCAGCTCACTCCTAGCTCGCACAGATACGCAGTATTTT
CDR3aa: CASSLLARTDTQYF

d_gene: TRBD1
abundance: few
j_gene: TRBJ1-1
v_gene: TRBV5-1
CDR3nt: TGCGCCAGCAGTGTATGGTCGGGACAGGTAACTGAAGCTTTCTTT
CDR3aa: CASSVWSGQVTEAFF

d_gene: .
abundance: few
j_gene: TRBJ1-4
v_gene: TRBV5-1
CDR3nt: TGCGCCAGCAGCTCTTCAGGGCTGGCTAATGAAAAACTGTTTTTT
CDR3aa: CASSSSGLANEKLFF

d_gene: .
abundance: few
j_gene: TRBJ2-4
v_gene: TRBV12-3/TRBV12-4
CDR3nt: TGTGCCAGCAGTTTAGACCTAGCCAAAAACATTCAGTACTTC
CDR3aa: CASSLDLAKNIQYF

d_gene: .
abundance: many
j_gene: TRBJ2-6
v_gene: TRBV6-1
CDR3nt: TGTGCCAGCAGTGAAATCGTTACTGGGGCCAACGTCCTGACTTTC
CDR3aa: CASSEIVTGANVLTF

d_gene: .
abundance: .
j_gene: TRBJ1-5
v_gene: TRBV7-8
CDR3nt: TGTGCCAGCAGCTTACAGCACCGACCTTATCAGCCCCAGCATTTT
CDR3aa: CASSLQHRPYQPQHF

d_gene: .
abundance: many
j_gene: TRBJ1-5
v_gene: TRBV27
CDR3nt: TGTGCCAGCACCCACAGGGCCGGACAGCCCCAGCATTTT
CDR3aa: CASTHRAGQPQHF

d_gene: TRBD1
abundance: few
j_gene: TRBJ2-3
v_gene: TRBV7-9
CDR3nt: TGTGCCAGCAGCTCGCAGATGGGGGACAGGGGGCCTGATACGCAGTATTTT
CDR3aa: CASSSQMGDRGPDTQYF

d_gene: .
abundance: many
j_gene: TRBJ2-7
v_gene: TRBV11-1
CDR3nt: TGTGCCAGCAGCGTGGACGGTTACGAGCAGTACTTC
CDR3aa: CASSVDGYEQYF

d_gene: .
abundance: .
j_gene: TRBJ1-5
v_gene: TRBV19
CDR3nt: TGTGCCACTTCAAACCAGGGGAACAATCAGCCCCAGCATTTT
CDR3aa: CATSNQGNNQPQHF

d_gene: TRBD1
abundance: many
j_gene: TRBJ1-1
v_gene: TRBV11-2
CDR3nt: TGTGCCAGCAGCTTAACGGACAGGGTGGCTGCTGAAGCTTTCTTT
CDR3aa: CASSLTDRVAAEAFF

d_gene: .
abundance: few
j_gene: TRBJ1-3
v_gene: TRBV14
CDR3nt: TGTGCCAGCAGCCAGGAACTCAGCGTCAGCTCTGGAAACACCATATATTTT
CDR3aa: CASSQELSVSSGNTIYF

d_gene: .
abundance: many
j_gene: TRBJ1-5
v_gene: TRBV5-1
CDR3nt: TGCGCCAGCAGCTTGGGCAGTGAAGGCAATCAGCCCCAGCATTTT
CDR3aa: CASSLGSEGNQPQHF

d_gene: TRBD1
abundance: .
j_gene: TRBJ1-2
v_gene: TRBV9
CDR3nt: TGTGCCAGCAGCGTAGAAGACAGGGCTGGCTACACCTTC
CDR3aa: CASSVEDRAGYTF

d_gene: TRBD1
abundance: few
j_gene: TRBJ2-1
v_gene: TRBV19
CDR3nt: TGTGCCAGTAGTGTGACAGGGGACCCCTACAATGAGCAGTTCTTC
CDR3aa: CASSVTGDPYNEQFF

d_gene: TRBD1
abundance: .
j_gene: TRBJ1-4
v_gene: TRBV5-1
CDR3nt: TGCGCCAGCAGCCTGATGGGACAGGGAGGAAGCTTGGACGAAAAACTGTTTTTT
CDR3aa: CASSLMGQGGSLDEKLFF

d_gene: .
abundance: few
j_gene: TRBJ1-2
v_gene: TRBV12-3/TRBV12-4
CDR3nt: TGTGCCAGCACAAAAGGGGGGAGCGGCTACACCTTC
CDR3aa: CASTKGGSGYTF

d_gene: .
abundance: many
j_gene: TRBJ1-1
v_gene: TRBV5-6
CDR3nt: TGTGCCAGCAGCTTGGTTTATTGGGGCAGGGTGGCCACTGAAGCTTTCTTT
CDR3aa: CASSLVYWGRVATEAFF

d_gene: .
abundance: .
j_gene: TRBJ2-3
v_gene: TRBV5-1
CDR3nt: TGCGCCAGCAGCTTGGCCAGGGGCGACACAGATACGCAGTATTTT
CDR3aa: CASSLARGDTDTQYF

d_gene: TRBD2
abundance: many
j_gene: TRBJ2-3
v_gene: TRBV11-3
CDR3nt: TGTGCCAGCAGCTTAGATCGCGTCGGGGGGAGCACAGATACGCAGTATTTT
CDR3aa: CASSLDRVGGSTDTQYF

d_gene: .
abundance: many
j_gene: TRBJ2-2
v_gene: TRBV12-3/TRBV12-4
CDR3nt: TGTGCCAGCAGTTTAGCTCTTGTTCTTGGACAGGGAGGGACCGGGGAGCTGTTTTTT
CDR3aa: CASSLALVLGQGGTGELFF

d_gene: TRBD1
abundance: few
j_gene: TRBJ1-2
v_gene: TRBV2
CDR3nt: TGTGCCAGCAGTGAAGCGGGACAGGGGTATGATGGCTACACCTTC
CDR3aa: CASSEAGQGYDGYTF

d_gene: TRBD1
abundance: once
j_gene: TRBJ1-2
v_gene: TRBV7-3
CDR3nt: TGTACCAGCAGCCCAACAGGGGGCATGAACTATGGCTACACCTTC
CDR3aa: CTSSPTGGMNYGYTF

d_gene: .
abundance: few
j_gene: TRBJ1-5
v_gene: TRBV6-2/TRBV6-3
CDR3nt: TGTGCCAGCAGTTACGGGCGGGGACTTAGCAATCAGCCCCAGCATTTT
CDR3aa: CASSYGRGLSNQPQHF

d_gene: .
abundance: .
j_gene: TRBJ2-3
v_gene: TRBV24-1
CDR3nt: TGTGCCAATATACCAAGTATCACAGATACGCAGTATTTT
CDR3aa: CANIPSITDTQYF

d_gene: TRBD2
abundance: .
j_gene: TRBJ2-5
v_gene: TRBV10-1
CDR3nt: TGCGCCAGCAGTGAGTCACTGACTAGCGGGGGGCCGGAGACCCAGTACTTC
CDR3aa: CASSESLTSGGPETQYF

d_gene: .
abundance: many
j_gene: TRBJ1-1
v_gene: TRBV7-9
CDR3nt: TGTGCCAGCAGCTTAGTTCCGGAGGGCGCTGAAGCTTTCTTT
CDR3aa: CASSLVPEGAEAFF

d_gene: .
abundance: many
j_gene: TRBJ2-3
v_gene: TRBV11-2
CDR3nt: TGTGCCAGCACCTTTCCCAACACAGATACGCAGTATTTT
CDR3aa: CASTFPNTDTQYF

d_gene: TRBD1
abundance: .
j_gene: TRBJ2-2
v_gene: TRBV27
CDR3nt: TGTGCCAGCAGTTGGGACAGGGGGCTCGTCACCGGGGAGCTGTTTTTT
CDR3aa: CASSWDRGLVTGELFF

d_gene: .
abundance: many
j_gene: TRBJ1-4
v_gene: TRBV3-1
CDR3nt: TGTGCCAGCAGCCATGATCTAGGTGAAAAACTGTTTTTT
CDR3aa: CASSHDLGEKLFF

d_gene: .
abundance: few
j_gene: TRBJ1-5
v_gene: TRBV5-6
CDR3nt: TGTGCCAGCAGCCCCCGGGGCAGGAACAATCAGCCCCAGCATTTT
CDR3aa: CASSPRGRNNQPQHF

d_gene: .
abundance: few
j_gene: TRBJ2-4
v_gene: TRBV20-1
CDR3nt: TGCAGTGCTAGCCGGACAGCAGTAGCCAAAAACATTCAGTACTTC
CDR3aa: CSASRTAVAKNIQYF

d_gene: TRBD1
abundance: few
j_gene: TRBJ1-2
v_gene: TRBV6-1
CDR3nt: TGTGCCAGCAGTACCTCACAGGGGATTTTTTATAGCTACACCTTC
CDR3aa: CASSTSQGIFYSYTF

d_gene: .
abundance: many
j_gene: TRBJ1-2
v_gene: TRBV11-2
CDR3nt: TGTGCCAGCAGCTTAAGATCGGCTCCCGCGAACTATGGCTACACCTTC
CDR3aa: CASSLRSAPANYGYTF

d_gene: .
abundance: .
j_gene: TRBJ1-4
v_gene: TRBV27
CDR3nt: TGTGCCGGCAGTTTTGGCCCCGGTGTTAATGAAAAACTGTTTTTT
CDR3aa: CAGSFGPGVNEKLFF

d_gene: .
abundance: .
j_gene: TRBJ1-1
v_gene: TRBV11-2
CDR3nt: TGTGCCAGCAGCTTGACATTTAGTTCTTTCTTT
CDR3aa: CASSLTFSSFF

d_gene: .
abundance: many
j_gene: TRBJ1-2
v_gene: TRBV20-1
CDR3nt: TGCAGTGCTAGAGGGAGCTCCTATGGCTACACCTTC
CDR3aa: CSARGSSYGYTF

d_gene: TRBD1
abundance: many
j_gene: TRBJ1-1
v_gene: TRBV6-1
CDR3nt: TGTGCCAGCAGTGAGACAGGGTTGGCGAACACTGAAGCTTTCTTT
CDR3aa: CASSETGLANTEAFF

d_gene: .
abundance: .
j_gene: TRBJ2-5
v_gene: TRBV24-1
CDR3nt: TGTGCCACCAGTGTTTCAGGGCGCCCTGAGGAGACCCAGTACTTC
CDR3aa: CATSVSGRPEETQYF

d_gene: .
abundance: many
j_gene: TRBJ2-1
v_gene: TRBV11-3
CDR3nt: TGTGCCAGCAGCATGGACAGCTCCTACAATGAGCAGTTCTTC
CDR3aa: CASSMDSSYNEQFF

d_gene: TRBD1
abundance: .
j_gene: TRBJ2-5
v_gene: TRBV5-1
CDR3nt: TGCGCCAGCAGATCCCAGGGGGCGGGGTTCCAAGAGACCCAGTACTTC
CDR3aa: CASRSQGAGFQETQYF

d_gene: TRBD1
abundance: many
j_gene: TRBJ1-2
v_gene: TRBV28
CDR3nt: TGTGCCAGCAAGGCAGGGGGAAGGCCCGGGGACTATGGCTACACCTTC
CDR3aa: CASKAGGRPGDYGYTF

d_gene: .
abundance: few
j_gene: TRBJ2-7
v_gene: TRBV6-1
CDR3nt: TGTGCCGGCAGACGCAGGGAGCTGTGGTACGAGCAGTACTTC
CDR3aa: CAGRRRELWYEQYF

d_gene: .
abundance: .
j_gene: TRBJ2-2
v_gene: TRBV11-1
CDR3nt: TGTGCCAGCAGCCCCCGTGCAGACGGGGAGCTGTTTTTT
CDR3aa: CASSPRADGELFF

d_gene: TRBD2
abundance: many
j_gene: TRBJ2-3
v_gene: TRBV27
CDR3nt: TGTGCCAGCAGTCCGAGCGGGGGCAACCATGAGACGCAGTATTTT
CDR3aa: CASSPSGGNHETQYF

d_gene: .
abundance: few
j_gene: TRBJ1-2
v_gene: TRBV7-9
CDR3nt: TGTGCCAGCAGCTTAGACAGGGAGAAGGGCTACACCTTC
CDR3aa: CASSLDREKGYTF

d_gene: .
abundance: .
j_gene: TRBJ2-1
v_gene: TRBV7-9
CDR3nt: TGTGCCAGCAGCCCCTCGACGGTTAGGGAATCCGGTGAGCAGTCCTTC
CDR3aa: CASSPSTVRESGEQSF

d_gene: TRBD2
abundance: .
j_gene: TRBJ2-5
v_gene: TRBV11-3
CDR3nt: TGTGCCAGCAGTGTACTAGCGGGGAACCAAGAGACCCAGTACTTC
CDR3aa: CASSVLAGNQETQYF

d_gene: TRBD2
abundance: .
j_gene: TRBJ2-5
v_gene: TRBV7-8
CDR3nt: TGTGCCAGCAGCCCGCGGACTAGCGCGTACCAAGAGACCCAGTACTTC
CDR3aa: CASSPRTSAYQETQYF

d_gene: TRBD2
abundance: .
j_gene: TRBJ2-1
v_gene: TRBV5-5
CDR3nt: TGTGCCAGCAGCTGGACAGGTAGAGGGACTAGCACTAAGAATGAGCAGTTCTTC
CDR3aa: CASSWTGRGTSTKNEQFF

d_gene: TRBD2
abundance: .
j_gene: TRBJ2-7
v_gene: TRBV10-3
CDR3nt: TGTGCCATCAGAACCGGGACTAGCGGGGGGCCGGGCTCCTACGAGCAGTACTTC
CDR3aa: CAIRTGTSGGPGSYEQYF

d_gene: .
abundance: few
j_gene: TRBJ2-1
v_gene: TRBV12-3/TRBV12-4
CDR3nt: TGTGCCAGCAGTGCGAGCGGTTCCCCCTACAATGAGCAGTTCTTC
CDR3aa: CASSASGSPYNEQFF